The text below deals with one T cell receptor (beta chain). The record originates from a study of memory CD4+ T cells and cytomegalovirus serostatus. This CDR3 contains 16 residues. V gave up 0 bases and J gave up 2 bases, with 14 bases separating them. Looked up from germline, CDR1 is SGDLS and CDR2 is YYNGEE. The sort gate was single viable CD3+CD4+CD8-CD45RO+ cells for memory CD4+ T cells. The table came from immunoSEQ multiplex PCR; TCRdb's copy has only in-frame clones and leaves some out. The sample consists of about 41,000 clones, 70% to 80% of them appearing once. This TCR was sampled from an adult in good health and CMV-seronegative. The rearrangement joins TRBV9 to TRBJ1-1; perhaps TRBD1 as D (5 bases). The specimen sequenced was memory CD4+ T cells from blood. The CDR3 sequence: CASSVGGSASNTEAFF. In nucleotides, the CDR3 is TGTGCCAGCAGCGTAGGGGGGTCAGCCAGCAACACTGAAGCTTTCTTT.